The 22 T cell receptor beta chains below come from one sample, sequenced in a study of blood T cell repertoires in COVID-19. Method: immunoSEQ multiplex PCR; TCRdb's copy keeps in-frame clones and lacks some. Seen here are a few hundred thousand clones, about 87% observed once, and the top ten hold approximately 10%. The sequenced sample consisted of PBMCs or T cells enriched from blood (not recorded which). The receptor set was obtained from a woman between 45 and 60 years old who had recovered from COVID-19.

The V call is TRBV5-5, the J call TRBJ2-3, with TRBD2 matching 12 bases. The CDR3 loop spans 19 amino acids. Germline lookup yields CDR1 SGHKS and CDR2 YYEKEE (reference sequence). J lost 2 bases, V lost 4 bases, and 14 bases had no gene match. In DNA form, the CDR3 reads TGTGCCAGCAGCCGTTCGTTTAGGACTAGCGGGACTAACACAGATACGCAGTATTTT. Translating gives CASSRSFRTSGTNTDTQYF.

The rearrangement links TRBV29-1 to TRBJ2-5; 9 bases align to TRBD2. Unmatched junction bases numbered 10, after V lost 3 bases and J lost 5 bases. Germline V CDR1 and CDR2: SQVTM, ANQGSEA. This CDR3 has 15 residues. The CDR3 protein is CSVDLAGGPRETQYF. As DNA, the CDR3 is TGCAGCGTTGATCTCGCGGGGGGGCCGAGGGAGACCCAGTACTTC.

This clone was observed a handful of times. This chain uses TRBV19 with TRBJ1-5; weak D call: TRBD1 (5 bases). Germline values: CDR1 LNHDA, CDR2 SQIVND (reference sequence). V was shortened by 4 bases and J by 0 bases, with 10 bases between the two germline ends. CDR3 size: 15 residues. CDR3 coding DNA: TGTGCCAGTAGTACCATCGACAGTAGCAATCAGCCCCAGCATTTT. Protein product: CASSTIDSSNQPQHF.

To note about this clone: The same CDR3 also results from other DNA sequences found in this sample. This chain uses TRBV28 with TRBJ1-5; TRBD1 matches at 7 bases. Germline assignment: CDR1 MDHEN and CDR2 SYDVKM. V shed 6 bases, J shed 2 bases, and the junction held 7 bases outside the gene matches. The CDR3 extends over 15 amino acids. CDR3: CASRANRGGNQPQHF. For the CDR3, the DNA is TGTGCCAGCAGGGCAAACAGGGGTGGCAATCAGCCCCAGCATTTT.

This chain links TRBV11-2 with TRBJ1-1; no definite D call. Germline CDR1 SGHAT, CDR2 FQNNGV. Trimming pared 4 bases from V and 3 bases from J, leaving 15 bases between. This CDR3 is 15 amino acids long. CDR3 region: CASSSREAGDTEAFF. The CDR3 DNA is TGTGCCAGCAGCTCGAGGGAAGCCGGGGACACTGAAGCTTTCTTT. Combining the CDR3 with reference TRBV11-2 and TRBJ1-1 gives the whole variable domain EAGVAQSPRYKIIEKRQSVAFWCNPISGHATLYWYQQILGQGPKLLIQFQNNGVVDDSQLPKDRFSAERLKGVDSTLKIQPAKLEDSAVYLCASSSREAGDTEAFFGQGTRLTVV.

This clone was seen a handful of times. The chain carries TRBV28 and TRBJ2-1; D gene ambiguous. CDR1 is MDHEN and CDR2 is SYDVKM in the germline V gene. Trimming took 5 bases from V and 9 from J, leaving 8 bases between them. The CDR3 spans 11 residues. The CDR3 spells CASSRSLEQFF. The DNA of the CDR3 is TGTGCCAGCAGTCGGAGTCTTGAGCAGTTCTTC.

The chain employs TRBV2 and TRBJ1-1; the D is unclear. Germline assignment: CDR1 SNHLY and CDR2 FYNNEI. V dropped 9 bases and J dropped 0 bases, with 11 bases sitting between them. The CDR3 loop spans 13 amino acids. The CDR3 loop reads CARQKVLNTEAFF. CDR3 DNA sequence: TGTGCCAGACAGAAGGTCCTGAACACTGAAGCTTTCTTT.

The chain carries TRBV29-1 and TRBJ1-2; 7 bases are a match to TRBD1. The CDR3 is made up of 13 amino acids. Trimming took 5 bases from V and 2 from J; bases not matched to a gene: 5. In germline, CDR1 is SQVTM, CDR2 ANQGSEA. This chain's CDR3 is CSVLDRENYGYTF. DNA of the CDR3: TGCAGCGTTTTAGACAGGGAGAACTATGGCTACACCTTC.

The chain combines TRBV5-1 with TRBJ2-4, with 7 bases matching TRBD1. V shed 4 bases and J 0 bases; nucleotides not matched to a gene: 7. This CDR3 contains 16 residues. In germline, CDR1 is SGHRS, CDR2 YFSETQ. CDR3: CASSPRDRLAKNIQYF. CDR3 DNA: TGCGCCAGCAGCCCCCGGGACAGACTAGCCAAAAACATTCAGTACTTC. The full variable domain, in which reference TRBV5-1 and TRBJ2-4 provide the parts outside the CDR3, is KAGVTQTPRYLIKTRGQQVTLSCSPISGHRSVSWYQQTPGQGLQFLFEYFSETQRNKGNFPGRFSGRQFSNSRSEMNVSTLELGDSALYLCASSPRDRLAKNIQYFGAGTRLSVL.

V is TRBV6-5 and J is TRBJ1-5; D is uncertain. Germline CDR1 reads MNHEY; CDR2 reads SVGAGI. The CDR3 is 15 amino acids. Trimming took 5 bases from V and 0 from J, leaving 11 bases between them. CDR3 coding DNA: TGTGCCAGCAGTCCCGGACTAGTTAGCAATCAGCCCCAGCATTTT. Its translation is CASSPGLVSNQPQHF.

The chain recombines TRBV5-4 with TRBJ2-5; 8 bases match TRBD2. The germline gives CDR1 SGHNT, CDR2 YYREEE (reference sequence). The CDR3 spans 14 residues. V lost 1 base and J lost 6; bases outside the gene matches: 5. The CDR3 nucleotides read TGTGCCAGCAGCTTGCTAGCGGGTGAAAAGACCCAGTACTTC. Protein sequence: CASSLLAGEKTQYF.

The chain uses TRBV29-1 and TRBJ2-5; the D is unclear. Germline V gene sequence: CDR1 SQVTM, CDR2 ANQGSEA. V was shortened by 3 bases and J by 2 bases, with 7 bases between the two germline ends. This CDR3 spans 12 amino acids. The CDR3 coding sequence is TGCAGCGTTGAGTTTCTACAAGAGACCCAGTACTTC. It translates to CSVEFLQETQYF.

The chain is built from TRBV5-1 and TRBJ2-1; 9 nucleotides align to TRBD1. V dropped 6 bases and J dropped 6; count of bases not matched to a gene: 7. The CDR3 consists of 14 residues. Germline-derived CDR1 and CDR2 are SGHRS and YFSETQ. CDR3 region: CASTRDRGGNEQFF. CDR3 in DNA: TGCGCCAGCACGCGCGACAGGGGGGGCAATGAGCAGTTCTTC. The variable domain in full, with the rest retrieved from reference TRBV5-1 and TRBJ2-1, is KAGVTQTPRYLIKTRGQQVTLSCSPISGHRSVSWYQQTPGQGLQFLFEYFSETQRNKGNFPGRFSGRQFSNSRSEMNVSTLELGDSALYLCASTRDRGGNEQFFGPGTRLTVL.

The gene calls are TRBV7-2 and TRBJ2-2; maybe TRBD1 (6 bases). V was trimmed by 5 bases and J by 0 bases, leaving 10 bases between them. This CDR3 comprises 15 residues. Germline CDR1 is SGHTA and CDR2 is FQGNSA. The CDR3 spells CASSTRTANTGELFF. The DNA of the CDR3 is TGTGCCAGCAGCACAAGGACAGCGAACACCGGGGAGCTGTTTTTT.

The chain joins TRBV2 to TRBJ1-6, with D hard to call. This CDR3 is built from 15 residues. V was shortened by 0 bases and J by 9 bases, with 12 bases between the two germline ends. Germline CDR1 reads SNHLY; CDR2 reads FYNNEI. This chain's CDR3 is CASSEAPRTSSPLHF. CDR3 DNA sequence: TGTGCCAGCAGTGAAGCGCCCAGGACTAGTTCACCCCTCCACTTT.

The chain employs TRBV28 and TRBJ1-2; 7 positions agree with TRBD1. Looked up from germline, CDR1 is MDHEN and CDR2 is SYDVKM. J gave up 7 bases and V 5 bases, and 10 bases lay outside the gene matches. This CDR3 is built from 14 residues. CDR3 nucleotides: TGTGCCAGCAGTCGCCCCGGGACAGATTTTGGCTACACCTTC. It yields the protein CASSRPGTDFGYTF.

The chain is built from TRBV7-9 and TRBJ1-1; 7 bases line up with TRBD1. CDR3 length: 15 amino acids. Germline V gives CDR1 SEHNR, CDR2 FQNEAQ (reference sequence). The junction had 7 bases not matched to a gene; V was cut back by 0 bases and J by 6 bases. The CDR3 DNA follows: TGTGCCAGCAGCTTAGCTATAACAGGGGCGCCTGAAGCTTTCTTT. This gives the protein CASSLAITGAPEAFF.

The V gene is TRBV6-2 or TRBV6-3, the J gene TRBJ2-7, with D hard to call. V lost 4 bases to trimming and J lost 7 bases, with 11 bases between them. Germline V gene lookup returns CDR1 MNHEY and CDR2 SVGEGT. The CDR3 contains 12 residues. The CDR3 sequence: CASSLNVREQYF. The CDR3 DNA reads TGTGCCAGCAGTTTAAACGTACGGGAGCAGTACTTC.

The J gene is TRBJ1-1, the V gene TRBV12-3 or TRBV12-4; TRBD1 is a possible D gene (5 bases). The germline V and J ends were trimmed by 2 bases and 7 bases, with 11 bases remaining between them. The CDR3 is 13 amino acids. In DNA form, the CDR3 reads TGTGCCAGCAGTTTAAGGCAGGGTGGTGAAGCTTTCTTT. Its translation is CASSLRQGGEAFF.

The chain uses TRBV30 and TRBJ1-1; 8 bases line up with TRBD1. Losses at the gene ends were 2 bases for V and 4 bases for J; bases not matched to a gene: 15. The germline V gene has CDR1 GTSNPN and CDR2 SVGIG (reference sequence). The CDR3 runs 17 residues. CDR3 residues: CAWSQQGAISWSTEAFF. CDR3 nucleotides: TGTGCCTGGAGTCAGCAGGGGGCCATTTCGTGGAGCACTGAAGCTTTCTTT.

The rearrangement links TRBV7-9 to TRBJ1-1; tentatively, D is TRBD1 (6 bases). This CDR3 spans 18 amino acids. V was pared by 3 bases and J by 0 bases, with 20 bases between. The germline V gene encodes CDR1 SEHNR and CDR2 FQNEAQ (reference sequence). The CDR3 is CASSLIPGQRAMNTEAFF. CDR3 DNA: TGTGCCAGCAGCTTGATTCCCGGACAGAGGGCGATGAACACTGAAGCTTTCTTT.

This chain connects TRBV19 to TRBJ1-5; TRBD1 is a possible D gene (5 bases). The V end lost 6 bases, the J end lost 5 bases, and 11 bases lay between the germline ends. From germline, CDR1 is LNHDA and CDR2 SQIVND (reference sequence). The CDR3 contains 13 residues. CDR3 amino acids: CASSDRQHQPQHF. As DNA, the CDR3 is TGTGCCAGTAGCGACAGACAGCATCAGCCCCAGCATTTT.